The clone carrying this T cell receptor (beta chain) came up a few times. Its antigen is unidentified. V lost 4 bases and J lost 7; bases outside the gene matches: 10. The CDR3 is 14 amino acids. Germline CDR1 reads LNHDA; CDR2 reads SQIVND (reference sequence). A multiplex PCR was run with 60 Vbeta primers and 13 Jbeta primers. Profiling relied on immunoSEQ multiplex PCR, and the TCRdb table lists in-frame clones only, not all of them. The table includes about 140,000 clones, roughly 80% detected once. These data belong to a study of cytomegalovirus exposure and HLA in healthy donors. General study results and limits: Cytomegalovirus status, reportedly, was diagnosed with high specificity and sensitivity by the classifier.

At collection, donors were nominally healthy, but unrecorded immune exposures were probable. The receptor's source is a female donor in good health and CMV-seronegative. The rearrangement joins TRBV19 to TRBJ2-7, with 7 bases identical to TRBD1. Sequenced: PBMCs. The CDR3 bases are TGTGCCAGTAGTACCCGACAGGGATCGGGGGAGCAGTACTTC. Protein: CASSTRQGSGEQYF. Complete variable domain (other parts from reference TRBV19 and TRBJ2-7): DGGITQSPKYLFRKEGQNVTLSCEQNLNHDAMYWYRQDPGQGLRLIYYSQIVNDFQKGDIAEGYSVSREKKESFPLTVTSAQKNPTAFYLCASSTRQGSGEQYFGPGTRLTVT.